This T cell receptor (beta chain) is from a study of long-term antiretroviral therapy in people with HIV. Study context: Samples from the earliest time points predate the 2015 immediate-ART recommendation by about a decade.

Version v3.0 of the immunoSEQ assay was performed at survey level. Per sample, sequencing targeted roughly 40,000-50,000 T-cell genomes. Profiling relied on immunoSEQ multiplex PCR, and the TCRdb table lists in-frame clones only, not all of them. The sample contains 18,000 or so clones, 90% to 95% of which appear only once. None of the participants with HIV were treated outside the United States. Specimens retained roughly 0.95-11 million cryopreserved PBMC preceding DNA extraction. Trimming removed 8 bases from V and 5 bases from J; junction bases left unmatched: 6. The germline gives CDR1 ENHRY, CDR2 SYGVKD. This CDR3 comprises 14 residues.

This specimen consisted of unsorted PBMCs, obtained 3 years after starting antiretroviral therapy. The chain carries TRBV10-3 and TRBJ2-5; 12 positions match TRBD1. This sequence originates from a middle-aged man with HIV. The CDR3 nucleotides are TGTGCCATCGCCGGGACAGGGGGCCATGAGACCCAGTACTTC. Translated: CAIAGTGGHETQYF.